This TCR beta chain came from a study of blood T cells in healthy people across ages. Study-wide points: Naive T cell percentage showed a strong correlation with TCR beta diversity.

With 8 bases removed from V and 2 bases from J, the gap between germline ends came to 10 bases. The CDR3 contains 13 residues. Germline CDR1 is MNHEY and CDR2 is SVGEGT. This clonotype was seen a handful of times. Its antigen is unidentified. Aged about 6 to 95, donors were systemically healthy Caucasians from Russia. Together with a sample-barcoded 5' primer, a J-beta primer mix was included in a second PCR lasting about 7 to 11 cycles. The template-switch adaptor was a 5' adaptor with 12 random nucleotides. It tagged each cDNA molecule. One entry per CDR3 protein results from TCRdb running MiXCR on the 5' RACE reads. The sample includes 1.5 million to 2 million distinct CDR3 sequences, roughly 49% of them seen just once.

This clonotype was sampled from a middle-aged woman in good health. Sequencing was carried out using blood. This sequence joins TRBV6-2 or TRBV6-3 and TRBJ2-1, with D unresolved. The CDR3 region is CASLDAAYNEQFF. The CDR3, as DNA: TGTGCCAGCCTCGATGCCGCCTACAATGAGCAGTTCTTC.